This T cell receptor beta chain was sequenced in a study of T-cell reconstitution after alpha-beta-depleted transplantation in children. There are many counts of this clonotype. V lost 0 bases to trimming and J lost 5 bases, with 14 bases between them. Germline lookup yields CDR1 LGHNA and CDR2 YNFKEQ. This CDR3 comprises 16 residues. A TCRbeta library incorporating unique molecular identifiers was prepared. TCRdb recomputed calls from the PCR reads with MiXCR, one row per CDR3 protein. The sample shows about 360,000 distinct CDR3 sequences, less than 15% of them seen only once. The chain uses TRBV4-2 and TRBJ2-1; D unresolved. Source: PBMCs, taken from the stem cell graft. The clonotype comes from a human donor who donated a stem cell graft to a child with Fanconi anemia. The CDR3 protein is CASSQEAQLTDNEQFF. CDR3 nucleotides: TGTGCCAGCAGCCAAGAGGCCCAACTTACTGACAATGAGCAGTTCTTC.